A selection of T cell receptor beta chains follows, all from one sample in a study of T cells after yellow fever vaccination. Via MiXCR, TCRdb re-called the 5' RACE reads, giving one row per CDR3 protein. The data contain over 200,000 distinct CDR3 sequences, 5.5% to 8.5% of them singletons. The starting material was CD4+ T cells sorted from PBMCs, obtained on the day of the yellow fever booster vaccination. These receptors were obtained from a man younger than 40 who received the YFV17D yellow fever vaccine. Each CDR3 is given with its conserved first and last residue. D genes are given only for firm matches. The size of a clone is reported for some rows only, either as once, few or many, or as a class for expanded clones.

D gene	J gene	V gene	clone size	CDR3 protein	CDR3 DNA
.	TRBJ2-2	TRBV2	few	CASGRREATGELFF	TGTGCCAGCGGTAGGCGCGAGGCCACCGGGGAGCTGTTTTTT
.	TRBJ2-2	TRBV7-3	.	CASSLLAQAGELFF	TGTGCCAGCAGCTTACTAGCGCAGGCCGGGGAGCTGTTTTTT
TRBD2	TRBJ2-5	TRBV3-1	few	CASSQETPMGLLFETQYF	TGTGCCAGCAGCCAAGAAACCCCTATGGGACTACTCTTTGAGACCCAGTACTTC
.	TRBJ2-3	TRBV5-1	many	CASSARQTNRDTQYF	TGCGCCAGCAGCGCCAGACAGACAAACCGAGATACGCAGTATTTT
.	TRBJ1-2	TRBV5-1	.	CASTPGPGGSGYTF	TGCGCCAGCACTCCAGGGCCAGGCGGGAGTGGCTACACCTTC
.	TRBJ2-3	TRBV12-3/TRBV12-4	many	CASSQVLGSTDTQYF	TGTGCCAGCAGTCAAGTACTCGGTAGCACAGATACGCAGTATTTT
TRBD1	TRBJ2-1	TRBV18	few	CASSPGQGMDEQFF	TGTGCCAGCTCACCGGGACAGGGGATGGATGAGCAGTTCTTC
.	TRBJ2-7	TRBV12-3/TRBV12-4	.	CASSMTPGKQYF	TGTGCCAGCAGTATGACGCCAGGAAAGCAGTACTTC
TRBD1	TRBJ2-1	TRBV20-1	many	CSAGQGGNEQFF	TGCAGTGCCGGACAGGGTGGCAATGAGCAGTTCTTC
.	TRBJ2-1	TRBV7-2	.	CASSLESIYNEQLF	TGTGCCAGCAGCTTAGAGAGTATCTACAATGAGCAGTTATTC
.	TRBJ1-3	TRBV28	.	CASSPPGFSGNTIYF	TGTGCCAGCAGTCCTCCCGGGTTTTCTGGAAACACCATATATTTT
.	TRBJ2-5	TRBV29-1	few	CSVVNVRGETQYF	TGCAGCGTTGTCAACGTTAGGGGAGAGACCCAGTACTTC
.	TRBJ2-1	TRBV20-1	many	CSASKSYNEQFF	TGCAGTGCTAGCAAGTCCTACAATGAGCAGTTCTTC
.	TRBJ2-1	TRBV21-1	few	CASSKQPPGQHDNEQFF	TGTGCCAGCAGCAAACAACCGCCGGGACAGCACGACAATGAGCAGTTCTTC
TRBD2	TRBJ2-7	TRBV20-1	.	CSARGLGREYEQYF	TGCAGTGCTAGAGGCTTAGGGCGGGAGTACGAGCAGTACTTC